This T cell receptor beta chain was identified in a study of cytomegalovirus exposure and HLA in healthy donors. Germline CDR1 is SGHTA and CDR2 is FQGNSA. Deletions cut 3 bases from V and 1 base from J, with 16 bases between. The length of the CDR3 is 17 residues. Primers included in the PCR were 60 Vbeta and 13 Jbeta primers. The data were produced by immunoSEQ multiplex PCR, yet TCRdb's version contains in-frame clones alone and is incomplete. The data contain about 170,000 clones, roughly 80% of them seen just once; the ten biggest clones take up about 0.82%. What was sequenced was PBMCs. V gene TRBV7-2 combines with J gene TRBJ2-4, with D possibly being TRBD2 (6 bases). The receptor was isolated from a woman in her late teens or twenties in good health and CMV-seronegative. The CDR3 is CASSFAGLRWAKNIQYF. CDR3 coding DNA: TGTGCCAGCAGCTTCGCGGGACTGCGATGGGCCAAAAACATTCAGTACTTC.